This T cell receptor (beta chain) was sequenced for a study of CD8 T cells in ankylosing spondylitis. Findings and caveats of the study: Those disease-linked clones were CD8+; they were also relatively rare in peripheral blood. Earlier studies detected some motif variants in reactive arthritis synovial fluid and blood.

Each CDR3 protein is one row after TCRdb ran MiXCR on the 5' RACE reads. Here the sample spans under 150,000 distinct CDR3 sequences, 9.3% being singletons. The CDR3 runs to 15 residues. The germline gives CDR1 SGHKS, CDR2 YYEKEE (reference sequence). V trimming: 4 bases; J trimming: 3 bases; junction bases outside the gene matches: 9. This clonotype was observed a few times. The antigen remains unidentified. The sequence was obtained from a male donor with ankylosing spondylitis or in good health (not recorded which). The sample was blood, either unsorted or a sorted T cell fraction (not recorded which). V gene TRBV5-5 combines with J gene TRBJ2-7, with 8 bases matching TRBD1. The CDR3 here is CASSQDRGISYEQYF. The CDR3 bases are TGTGCCAGCAGCCAAGACAGGGGAATAAGCTACGAGCAGTACTTC.